This T cell receptor beta chain was documented in a study of early T cells in non-severe SARS-CoV-2 infection (dated by TCRdb to the early 2020s). Background for the entire study: TCR sequencing used bulk RNA from unsorted whole blood, so alpha and beta chains could not be paired. Results the study describes overall, beyond this receptor: VDJdb matching was skewed toward anti-spike CD8 responses, so virus-specific expansions were likely underestimated and private and CD4 specificities were missed.

Trimming costs V 3 bases and J 8 bases, and their ends lie 11 bases apart. CDR1 and CDR2 were assigned from the germline V gene (reference sequence) as MNHEY and SMNVEV. The CDR3, from cysteine to phenylalanine, totals 14 residues. Kept here is only the CDR3 DNA, which spans 42 bases and is read in frame from base 1. This was a case-control study nested in a cohort of healthcare workers in London, UK, who had nasopharyngeal swab PCR tests and blood samples taken every week. Healthcare workers were recruited during the week of the UK lockdown, between 23 and 31 March 2020, and followed weekly for up to about 15 weeks. Libraries were prepared through 5' RACE. Sequencing relied on a NextSeq 500. In the TCR library protocol, unique molecular identifiers were attached to individual cDNA molecules to correct for PCR bias and sequencing error. Sequencing covered both TCR alpha and beta chains, and within each sample the abundances of alpha and beta sequences were tightly co-correlated. As for how the authors treated the data: Decombinator V4 was used to perform V gene, J gene and CDR3 annotation of TCR sequences. Expanded TCRs were defined as changing significantly between any two time points under a Poisson model with p below 0.0001. Abundances of TCRs were expressed as counts per million after normalisation to the total number of TCRs sequenced in each sample. TRAV1-2 paired with TRAJ12, TRAJ20 or TRAJ33 defined MAIT TCRs, while TRAV10 paired with TRAJ18 defined iNKT TCRs. A search of VDJdb, accessed on 1 November 2021, was run for TCRs annotated to CMV, EBV and SARS-CoV-2, with TCRs annotated for multiple antigens excluded. TCRdb handled the public reads itself, with Q25 trimming in fastp and clone calling in MiXCR, and kept productive beta chains. Rows matching on CDR3 protein sequence are summarized as one entry with the most common DNA and genes. These V and J calls derive from TCRdb rather than the authors' analysis. The sample includes around 57,000 distinct CDR3 sequences, with 10% to 14% observed a single time. The ten most abundant clones make up roughly 1.7% of the sample.

Many counts were recorded for this clonotype. Its antigen target is currently unknown. No quality values exist for individual bases; no much larger clone is one base distant. The TCR comes from an adult who was a healthcare worker with PCR-confirmed SARS-CoV-2 infection or an uninfected control (not recorded which). The chain employs TRBV27 and TRBJ1-6, with TRBD1 tentatively as D gene (5 bases match). The sample comprised whole blood. CDR3 loop: CASSLNARDSPLHF. The base sequence is TGTGCCAGCAGTTTGAACGCCAGGGATTCACCCCTCCACTTT.